Included here is one T cell receptor beta chain sequence, with context. Its specificity is unknown. The repertoire was sequenced with immunoSEQ multiplex PCR; TCRdb's copy has only in-frame clones and lacks some. The sample has about 71,000 clones, approximately 94% seen once. This CDR3 comprises 14 residues. Trimming cost V 0 bases and J 1 base, with 7 bases left between them. Germline V gene lookup returns CDR1 SGHDT and CDR2 YYEEEE. The sample belongs to a study of graft-versus-host responses after intestinal transplantation. General observations from the study: GvH clones were identified in recipient marrow, with some first appearing in ileum or blood. High graft-versus-host to host-versus-graft clonal ratios were seen in allografts of patients with graft-donor T cell macrochimerism.

The sequencing used unstimulated CD8+ T cells sorted from spleen or lymph node cells, collected before intestinal transplant. The source of this sequence is a human donor who received an intestinal transplant. V and J are TRBV5-6 and TRBJ1-1, with a weak D call TRBD1 (5 bases). The CDR3 sequence: CASSLAGGNTEAFF. The CDR3, as DNA: TGTGCCAGCAGCTTGGCCGGGGGGAACACTGAAGCTTTCTTT.